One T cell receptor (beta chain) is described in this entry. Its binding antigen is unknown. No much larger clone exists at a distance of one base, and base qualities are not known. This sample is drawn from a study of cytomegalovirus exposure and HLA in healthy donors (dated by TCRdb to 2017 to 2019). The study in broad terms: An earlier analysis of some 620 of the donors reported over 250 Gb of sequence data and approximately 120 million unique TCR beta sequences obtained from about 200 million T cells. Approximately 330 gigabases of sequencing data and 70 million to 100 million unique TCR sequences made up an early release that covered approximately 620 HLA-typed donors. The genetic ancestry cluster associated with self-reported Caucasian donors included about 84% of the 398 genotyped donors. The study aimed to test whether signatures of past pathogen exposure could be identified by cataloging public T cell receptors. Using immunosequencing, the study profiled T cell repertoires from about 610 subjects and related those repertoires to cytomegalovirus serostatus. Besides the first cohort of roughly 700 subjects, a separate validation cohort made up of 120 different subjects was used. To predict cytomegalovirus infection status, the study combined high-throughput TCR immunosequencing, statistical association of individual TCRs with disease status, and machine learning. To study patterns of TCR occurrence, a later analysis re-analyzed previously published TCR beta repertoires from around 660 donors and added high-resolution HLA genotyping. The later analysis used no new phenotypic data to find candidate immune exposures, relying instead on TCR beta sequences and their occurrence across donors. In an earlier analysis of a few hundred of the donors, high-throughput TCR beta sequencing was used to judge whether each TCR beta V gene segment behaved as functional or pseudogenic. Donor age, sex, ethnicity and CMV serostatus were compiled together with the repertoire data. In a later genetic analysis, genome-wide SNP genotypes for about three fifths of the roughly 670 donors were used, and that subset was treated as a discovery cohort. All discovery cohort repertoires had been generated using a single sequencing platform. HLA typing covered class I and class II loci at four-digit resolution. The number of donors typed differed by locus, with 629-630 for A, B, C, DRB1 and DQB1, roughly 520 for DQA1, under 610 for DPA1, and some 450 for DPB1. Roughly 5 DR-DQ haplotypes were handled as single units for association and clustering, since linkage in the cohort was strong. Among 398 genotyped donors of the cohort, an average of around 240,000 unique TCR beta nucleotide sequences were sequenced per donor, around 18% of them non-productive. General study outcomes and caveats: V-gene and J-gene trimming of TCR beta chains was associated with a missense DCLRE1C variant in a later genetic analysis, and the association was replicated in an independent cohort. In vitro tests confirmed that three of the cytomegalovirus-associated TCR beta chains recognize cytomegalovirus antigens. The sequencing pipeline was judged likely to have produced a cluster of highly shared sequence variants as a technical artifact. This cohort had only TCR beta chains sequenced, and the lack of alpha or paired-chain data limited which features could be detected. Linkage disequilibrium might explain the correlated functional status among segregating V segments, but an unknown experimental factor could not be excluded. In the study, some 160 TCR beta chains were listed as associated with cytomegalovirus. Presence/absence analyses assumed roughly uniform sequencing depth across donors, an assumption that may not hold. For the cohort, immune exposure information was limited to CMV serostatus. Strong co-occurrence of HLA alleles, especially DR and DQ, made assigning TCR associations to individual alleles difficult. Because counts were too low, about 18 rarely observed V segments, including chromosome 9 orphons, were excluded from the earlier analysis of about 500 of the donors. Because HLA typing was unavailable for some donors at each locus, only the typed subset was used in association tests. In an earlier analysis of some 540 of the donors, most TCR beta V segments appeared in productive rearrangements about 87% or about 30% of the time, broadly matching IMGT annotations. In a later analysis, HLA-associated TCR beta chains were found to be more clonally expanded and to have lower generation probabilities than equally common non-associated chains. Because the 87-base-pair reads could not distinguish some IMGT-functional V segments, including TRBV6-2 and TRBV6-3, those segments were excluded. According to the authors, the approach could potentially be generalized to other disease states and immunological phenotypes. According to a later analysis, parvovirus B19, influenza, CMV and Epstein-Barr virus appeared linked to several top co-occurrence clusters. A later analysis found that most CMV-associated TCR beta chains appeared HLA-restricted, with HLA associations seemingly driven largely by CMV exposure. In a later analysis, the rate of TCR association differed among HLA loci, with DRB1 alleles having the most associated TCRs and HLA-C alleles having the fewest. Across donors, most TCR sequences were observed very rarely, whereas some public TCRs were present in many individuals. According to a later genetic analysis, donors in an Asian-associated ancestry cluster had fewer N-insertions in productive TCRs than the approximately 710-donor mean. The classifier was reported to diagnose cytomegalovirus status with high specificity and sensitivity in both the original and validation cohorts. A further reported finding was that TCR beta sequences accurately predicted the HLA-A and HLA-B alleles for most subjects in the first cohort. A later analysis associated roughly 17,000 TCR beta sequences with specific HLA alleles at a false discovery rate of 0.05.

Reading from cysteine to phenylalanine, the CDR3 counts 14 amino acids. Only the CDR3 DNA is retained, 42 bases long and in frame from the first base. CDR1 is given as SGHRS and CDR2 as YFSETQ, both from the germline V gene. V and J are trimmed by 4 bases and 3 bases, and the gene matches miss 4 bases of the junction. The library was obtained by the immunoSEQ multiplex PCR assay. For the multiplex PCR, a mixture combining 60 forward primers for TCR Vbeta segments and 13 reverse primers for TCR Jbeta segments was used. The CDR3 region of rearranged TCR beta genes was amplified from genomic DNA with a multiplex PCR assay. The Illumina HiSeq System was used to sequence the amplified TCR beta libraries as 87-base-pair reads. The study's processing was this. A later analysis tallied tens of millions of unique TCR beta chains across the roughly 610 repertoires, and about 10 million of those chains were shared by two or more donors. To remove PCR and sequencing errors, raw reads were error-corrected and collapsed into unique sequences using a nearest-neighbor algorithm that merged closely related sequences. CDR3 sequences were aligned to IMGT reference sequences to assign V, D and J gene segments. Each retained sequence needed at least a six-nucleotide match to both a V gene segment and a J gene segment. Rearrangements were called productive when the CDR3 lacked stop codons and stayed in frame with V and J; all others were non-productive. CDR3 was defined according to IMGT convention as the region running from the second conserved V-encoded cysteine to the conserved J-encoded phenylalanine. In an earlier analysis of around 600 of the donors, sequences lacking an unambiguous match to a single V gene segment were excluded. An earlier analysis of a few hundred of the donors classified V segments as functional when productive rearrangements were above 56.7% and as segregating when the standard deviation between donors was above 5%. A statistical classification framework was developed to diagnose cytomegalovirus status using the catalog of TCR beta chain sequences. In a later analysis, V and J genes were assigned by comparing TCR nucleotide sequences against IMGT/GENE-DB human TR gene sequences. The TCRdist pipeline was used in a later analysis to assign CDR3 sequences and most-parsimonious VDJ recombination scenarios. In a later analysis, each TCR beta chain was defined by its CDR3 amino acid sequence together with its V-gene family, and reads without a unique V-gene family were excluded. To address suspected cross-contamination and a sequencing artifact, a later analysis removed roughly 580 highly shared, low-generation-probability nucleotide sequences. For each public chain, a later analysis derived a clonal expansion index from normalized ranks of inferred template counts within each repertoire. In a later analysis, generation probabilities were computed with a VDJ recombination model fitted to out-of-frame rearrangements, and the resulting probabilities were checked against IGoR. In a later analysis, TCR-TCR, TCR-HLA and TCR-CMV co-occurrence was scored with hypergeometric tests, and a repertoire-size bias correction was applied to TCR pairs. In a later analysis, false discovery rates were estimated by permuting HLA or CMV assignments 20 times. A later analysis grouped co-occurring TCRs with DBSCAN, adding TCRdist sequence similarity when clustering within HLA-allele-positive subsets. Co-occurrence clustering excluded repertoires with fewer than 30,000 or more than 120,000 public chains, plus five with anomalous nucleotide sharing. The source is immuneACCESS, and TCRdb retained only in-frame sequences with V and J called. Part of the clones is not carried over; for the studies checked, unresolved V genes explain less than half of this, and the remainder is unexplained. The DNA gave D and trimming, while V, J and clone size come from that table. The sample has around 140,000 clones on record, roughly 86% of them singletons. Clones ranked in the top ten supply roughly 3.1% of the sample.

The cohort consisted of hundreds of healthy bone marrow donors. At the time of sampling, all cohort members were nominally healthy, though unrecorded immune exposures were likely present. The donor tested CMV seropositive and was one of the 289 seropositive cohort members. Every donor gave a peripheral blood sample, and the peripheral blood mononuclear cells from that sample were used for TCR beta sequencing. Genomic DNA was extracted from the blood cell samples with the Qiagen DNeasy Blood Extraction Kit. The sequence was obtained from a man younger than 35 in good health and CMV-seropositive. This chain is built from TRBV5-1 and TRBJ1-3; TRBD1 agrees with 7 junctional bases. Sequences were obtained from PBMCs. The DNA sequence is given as TGCGCCAGCAGCCCGACAGGGTTTGGAAACACCATATATTTT. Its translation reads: CASSPTGFGNTIYF.